This T cell receptor (beta chain) is from a study of beta chain features in type 1 diabetes (dated by TCRdb to the late 2010s). At the level of the whole study: Mean age, gender distribution, total cell number and subset yield did not differ between patients and healthy donors. A total of about 100,000,000 sorted cells were examined across all samples, and RNA yield correlated strongly with the number of cells per subset. The study compared TCRB repertoires of sorted circulating CD4+ T cell subsets between recently diagnosed type 1 diabetes patients and matched healthy donors. Regulatory and stem cell-like memory subsets were isolated from only 8 patients and roughly eight healthy donors, whereas naive and central memory subsets came from all 28 donors. Beyond this particular receptor, the publication reports: PCR might favor shorter templates, but patient and control samples were amplified and corrected together, so any skew would affect both groups equally. Because small numbers of individuals were included in the HLA sub-analyses, any influence of HLA type on TCRB rearrangement was left unresolved. Fewer insertions and more nucleotide deletions at VDJ recombination sites were observed in patients with type 1 diabetes, implying thymic rearrangement abnormalities. The naive, central memory and regulatory TCRB repertoires appeared to resemble one another more closely among patients than among healthy donors. Sequencing cDNA rather than genomic DNA could over-represent highly expressing activated cells, although activation and CD3 levels did not differ between groups. A moderate but significant shortening of TCRB CDR3 length was observed in type 1 diabetes patients in all four CD4+ subsets.

This clone occurred a few times. Which antigen it targets is not known. No base-level quality is on record; no much larger clone is a single base apart. A single peripheral blood draw of around 100 mL on average was collected from each donor into heparinised tubes. Naive, central memory, regulatory and stem cell-like memory CD4+ T cells were sorted on a BD FACSAria II using a panel including CD45RO, CCR7, CD25, CD127, CD95 and CD27. Purity was above 98% for every sorted population. PBMCs were isolated immediately by Lymphoprep density gradient centrifugation and stained directly without culture. So that batch effects would be minimized, each experiment stained and sorted samples in pairs, pairing one healthy donor with one patient. The entire isolated RNA was reverse transcribed using the High Capacity cDNA Reverse Transcription Kit, and thus expressed TCRB transcripts were sequenced. Deep immunoSEQ sequencing was performed on naive, central memory and regulatory T cell samples, with an average of roughly 3.6 million total reads per sample. After sorted cells were lysed in RLT buffer, RNA was extracted with DNase-treated RNeasy Micro or Mini kits, with the choice depending on cell number. Each cell subset was processed separately to prevent cross-contamination, with patient and healthy donor samples processed together. The immunoSEQ multiplex PCR was used to amplify TCRB sequences from cDNA, generating 87-bp fragments that spanned the CDR3 region. Sequencing of the amplicons was performed on the Illumina HiSeq platform. Per the authors' processing: PCR bias was corrected computationally using synthetic template baselines, and reads within Hamming distance 2 were collapsed, with unmergeable singletons discarded. Reads were aligned to IMGT to assign V, D and J genes, CDR3 length, and insertions or deletions at six rearrangement sites. Within each subset, clonotype counts were normalized to the number of sorted cells before true diversity and Gini coefficients were calculated with the tcR R package. The overlap coefficient, calculated on TCRB nucleotide sequences, was used to quantify repertoire sharing. As a proxy for the pre-selection repertoire, out-of-frame TCRB sequences from naive cells were analyzed. The source is immuneACCESS, and TCRdb retained only in-frame sequences with V and J called. Part of the clones is not carried over; for the studies checked, unresolved V genes explain less than half of this, and the remainder is unexplained. V and J calls and clone size are given by that table; D and trimming were obtained from the DNA. Present in this sample are around 360,000 clones, over 9.5% of which were seen just once. The leading ten clones occupy roughly 0.0097% of the sample.

CDR1 SGHAT and CDR2 FQNNGV were looked up in the germline V gene. Inclusive of the bounding cysteine and phenylalanine, the CDR3 is 15 residues long. The read is trimmed to its CDR3 DNA, 45 bases read in frame from base 1. V is trimmed back by 5 bases and J by 6 bases, and the junction contains 10 bases that no gene match accounts for. This clonotype originated in a young woman with type 1 diabetes. Specimen: naive CD4+ T cells from blood. This specimen's cell subset or site label, interpreted: true naive CD4+ T cells. This chain is built from TRBV11-2 and TRBJ2-5; TRBD1 agrees with 9 junctional bases. Here the CDR3 is given as CASSPGTGMFQTQYF. In nucleotide form, the sequence is TGTGCCAGCAGCCCCGGGACAGGGATGTTCCAGACCCAGTACTTC.